These 29 T cell receptor beta chains originate from one sample sequenced in a study of OX40 agonist ivuxolimab in advanced cancers. The protocol was immunoSEQ multiplex PCR, while the TCRdb copy is restricted to in-frame clones and leaves out a portion. The sample contains 65,000 to 85,000 clones, around 83% of which appear only once. The specimen was CD4+ or CD8+ T cells sorted from blood, collected in a trial of the OX40 agonist ivuxolimab. These receptor sequences come from an adult with an advanced solid tumor such as melanoma, head and neck, liver or kidney cancer.

Here the CDR3 reads CASSFSGVGGANVLTF. The CDR3 nucleotides are TGTGCCAGCAGTTTTTCAGGGGTTGGTGGGGCCAACGTCCTGACTTTC. The genes are TRBV27 and TRBJ2-6; a possible D gene is TRBD1 (6 bases). Trimming stripped 3 bases from V and 3 bases from J, with 12 bases between. This CDR3 contains 16 residues. Germline loops: CDR1 MNHEY, CDR2 SMNVEV (reference sequence).

This rearrangement joins TRBV18 to TRBJ2-2; 11 bases fit TRBD2. V was pared by 3 bases and J by 8 bases, with 8 bases of the junction left unmatched. Germline CDR1 and CDR2: KGHSH and LQKENI. The CDR3 length is 16 residues. CDR3 nucleotide sequence: TGTGCCAGCTCACCGTTCGGACTAGCGGGCTCTGGGGAGCTGTTTTTT. It encodes CASSPFGLAGSGELFF. Based on the CDR3 plus reference TRBV18 and TRBJ2-2, the full variable domain is NAGVMQNPRHLVRRRGQEARLRCSPMKGHSHVYWYRQLPEEGLKFMVYLQKENIIDESGMPKERFSAEFPKEGPSILRIQQVVRGDSAAYFCASSPFGLAGSGELFFGEGSRLTVL.

The chain employs TRBV4-2 and TRBJ1-3, with 7 bases that match TRBD1. J lost 2 bases, V lost 1 base, and 2 bases had no gene match. There are 15 residues in the CDR3. Per germline, CDR1 LGHNA and CDR2 YNFKEQ. CDR3 sequence (DNA): TGTGCCAGCAGCCAAGGACAGGGCCCTGGAAACACCATATATTTT. Translated, it gives CASSQGQGPGNTIYF.

The chain joins TRBV7-9 to TRBJ1-2; D uncertain. V lost 1 base, J lost 8 bases, and 8 bases lay in between. Per germline, CDR1 SEHNR and CDR2 FQNEAQ (reference sequence). The CDR3 contains 12 residues. CDR3 DNA sequence: TGTGCCAGCAGCTTAGACGGGAGCGGCTACACCTTC. Translated, it gives CASSLDGSGYTF.

This chain uses TRBV7-2 with TRBJ2-3, with D hard to call. The CDR3 sequence is 12 residues long. V shed 9 bases and J shed 2 bases, with 9 bases lying between them. Germline values: CDR1 SGHTA, CDR2 FQGNSA. The CDR3 DNA follows: TGTGCCAGTAGGGTTTTCACAGATACGCAGTATTTT. It codes for CASRVFTDTQYF. The complete variable domain, with remaining parts taken from reference TRBV7-2 and TRBJ2-3, reads GAGVSQSPSNKVTEKGKDVELRCDPISGHTALYWYRQSLGQGLEFLIYFQGNSAPDKSGLPSDRFSAERTGGSVSTLTIQRTQQEDSAVYLCASRVFTDTQYFGPGTRLTVL.

The rearrangement joins TRBV18 to TRBJ1-6; D may be TRBD1 (5 bases). The germline V gene encodes CDR1 KGHSH and CDR2 LQKENI. V lost 3 bases to trimming and J lost 10 bases, with 10 bases between them. This CDR3 comprises 13 residues. CDR3: CASSPSGDSPLHF. The CDR3 DNA follows: TGTGCCAGCTCACCCTCGGGGGACTCACCCCTCCACTTT.

The CDR3 region has the DNA TGTGCCTGGAGCCTAGGGACAGGGGGCGTATCTAGTTCACCCCTCCACTTT. Translating it yields CAWSLGTGGVSSSPLHF. The chain links TRBV30 to TRBJ1-6, with 12 nucleotides matching TRBD1. This CDR3 has 17 amino acids. With 3 bases clipped from V and 9 bases from J, the junction kept 12 bases outside the gene matches. Germline loops: CDR1 GTSNPN, CDR2 SVGIG (reference sequence).

The chain is built from TRBV10-3 and TRBJ1-6; TRBD1 matches 8 bases. From germline, CDR1 is ENHRY and CDR2 SYGVKD. Trimming took 4 bases from V and 9 from J; bases not matched to a gene: 14. CDR3 size: 17 residues. CDR3 protein: CAISVNIGTGRGSPLHF. The CDR3 coding sequence is TGTGCCATCAGTGTTAACATTGGGACAGGCCGGGGTTCACCCCTCCACTTT.

With regard to this clone: The junction does not match germline at one end; this may be a read error. V is TRBV7-9 and J is TRBJ2-7; D possibly corresponds to TRBD1 (6 bases). The germline gives CDR1 SEHNR, CDR2 FQNEAQ (reference sequence). This CDR3 has 15 amino acids. The CDR3 nucleotides are TGTGCCAGCGGCTTGGAACAGGGAACCTCCTACGAGCAGTACTTC. This sequence encodes CASGLEQGTSYEQYF.

This sequence joins TRBV19 and TRBJ2-1; TRBD1 agrees at 10 bases. The CDR3 is 15 residues long. Per germline, CDR1 LNHDA and CDR2 SQIVND (reference sequence). Losses at the gene ends were 4 bases for V and 5 bases for J; bases not matched to a gene: 5. The CDR3 reads CASSTDRGHHNEQFF. CDR3 DNA sequence: TGTGCCAGTAGTACCGACAGGGGGCATCACAATGAGCAGTTCTTC.

This chain links TRBV2 with TRBJ1-5; 7 nucleotides align to TRBD1. J was trimmed by 3 bases and V by 6 bases; bases with no gene match: 11. The germline V gene encodes CDR1 SNHLY and CDR2 FYNNEI. The CDR3 has 16 residues. The CDR3 sequence: CASSGGTVSNNQPQHF. DNA of the CDR3: TGTGCCAGCAGCGGTGGGACAGTCTCGAACAATCAGCCCCAGCATTTT. Full variable domain (rest looked up from reference TRBV2 and TRBJ1-5): EPEVTQTPSHQVTQMGQEVILRCVPISNHLYFYWYRQILGQKVEFLVSFYNNEISEKSEIFDDQFSVERPDGSNFTLKIRSTKLEDSAMYFCASSGGTVSNNQPQHFGDGTRLSIL.

This clone was seen just once. The chain combines TRBV29-1 with TRBJ2-2; no firm D call. The V gene lost 7 bases and the J gene lost 0 bases, with 9 bases spanning the gap. The CDR3 contains 13 residues. Germline V CDR1 and CDR2: SQVTM, ANQGSEA. CDR3 sequence (DNA): TGCAGCGCTGGTCGCACGAACACCGGGGAGCTGTTTTTT. Amino acids: CSAGRTNTGELFF.

This sequence joins TRBV13 and TRBJ2-1, with 8 bases aligning to TRBD2. CDR1 is PRHDT, CDR2 FYEKMQ, per germline (reference sequence). Unmatched junction bases numbered 14, after V lost 5 bases and J lost 5 bases. The CDR3 is 17 residues long. The CDR3 region has the DNA TGTGCCAGCAGCGCCCCCCAAGGACTAGCATTGCACAATGAGCAGTTCTTC. Encoded protein: CASSAPQGLALHNEQFF.

V and J are TRBV10-3 and TRBJ2-1; 7 bases line up with TRBD1. Per the germline V gene, CDR1 is ENHRY and CDR2 is SYGVKD. The CDR3 length is 15 residues. V lost 0 bases to trimming and J lost 11 bases; unmatched junction nucleotides: 10. CDR3 in DNA: TGTGCCATCAGTGAGTCCAGGGGGAAGTCAGAGCAGCAGTTCTTC. This sequence encodes CAISESRGKSEQQFF.

The chain links TRBV6-5 to TRBJ2-5; D not resolved. Per the germline V gene, CDR1 is MNHEY and CDR2 is SVGAGI. This CDR3 has 13 amino acids. Trimming took 5 bases from V and 5 from J, leaving 12 bases between them. The CDR3 DNA sequence: TGTGCCAGCAGTCTCGGGCCCAGGGAGACCCAGTACTTC. It is translated as CASSLGPRETQYF.

This clone was picked up one time. The V gene is TRBV19, the J gene TRBJ1-2, with no clear D. V lost 7 bases and J lost 0, with 18 bases in between. CDR3 length: 16 amino acids. The germline gives CDR1 LNHDA, CDR2 SQIVND (reference sequence). CDR3 in amino acids: CASMRNWGTSNYGYTF. CDR3 bases: TGTGCCAGTATGCGCAATTGGGGTACTTCTAACTATGGCTACACCTTC.

The V call is TRBV6-6, the J call TRBJ2-4; 8 nucleotides agree with TRBD2. The CDR3 consists of 12 residues. From germline, CDR1 is MNHNY and CDR2 SVGAGI (reference sequence). V lost 2 bases, J lost 16 bases, and 7 bases stayed unmatched. This CDR3 is CASSYPGGGLYF. As DNA, the CDR3 is TGTGCCAGCAGTTACCCCGGGGGGGGCCTCTACTTC.

The chain employs TRBV5-1 and TRBJ1-4; D is unresolved. This CDR3 contains 14 residues. From germline, CDR1 is SGHRS and CDR2 YFSETQ. The V and J ends lost 2 bases and 0 bases respectively, with 5 bases between them. CDR3 sequence (DNA): TGCGCCAGCAGCTTAGGCTCAACTAATGAAAAACTGTTTTTT. This encodes CASSLGSTNEKLFF.

The genes are TRBV5-1 and TRBJ2-2, with D perhaps matching TRBD1 (6 bases). Between the trimmed V and J ends, which lost 5 bases and 2 bases, there was a span of 16 bases. CDR3 size: 16 residues. Germline V gives CDR1 SGHRS, CDR2 YFSETQ. DNA for the CDR3: TGCGCCAGCAGTATAACAGGGACGACTAACACCGGGGAGCTGTTTTTT. Its protein product is CASSITGTTNTGELFF.

This clone was recorded only once. The J gene is TRBJ2-5, the V gene TRBV5-1; TRBD2 aligns across 11 bases. Losses at the gene ends were 4 bases for V and 5 bases for J; bases not matched to a gene: 10. CDR1 is SGHRS and CDR2 is YFSETQ in the germline V gene. The CDR3 runs to 16 residues. CDR3 sequence: CASSPYSGGAGETQYF. The CDR3 nucleotides read TGCGCCAGCAGCCCGTATAGCGGGGGGGCCGGGGAGACCCAGTACTTC. Full variable domain (missing parts from reference TRBV5-1 and TRBJ2-5): KAGVTQTPRYLIKTRGQQVTLSCSPISGHRSVSWYQQTPGQGLQFLFEYFSETQRNKGNFPGRFSGRQFSNSRSEMNVSTLELGDSALYLCASSPYSGGAGETQYFGPGTRLLVL.

On this clone: Other DNA sequences from this sample encode an identical CDR3 as well. V usage is TRBV11-3 and J usage is TRBJ2-7; no clear D gene. The CDR3 spans 16 residues. Trimming removed 4 bases at V and 3 bases at J, with 19 bases between. Germline V lookup: CDR1 SGHNT, CDR2 YENEEA. As DNA, the CDR3 is TGTGCCAGCAGCTCCCGCCCGACGCAGTCCGACTACGAGCAGTACTTC. Protein product: CASSSRPTQSDYEQYF. The whole variable domain, filled in from reference TRBV11-3 and TRBJ2-7, reads EAGVVQSPRYKIIEKKQPVAFWCNPISGHNTLYWYLQNLGQGPELLIRYENEEAVDDSQLPKDRFSAERLKGVDSTLKIQPAELGDSAVYLCASSSRPTQSDYEQYFGPGTRLTVT.

The chain employs TRBV28 and TRBJ1-5, with D possibly TRBD1 on 5 matching bases. CDR1 is MDHEN, CDR2 SYDVKM, per germline. V was trimmed by 3 bases and J by 5 bases, leaving 8 bases between them. There are 13 residues in the CDR3. CDR3 in DNA: TGTGCCAGCAGTTTTCGGGGGGATCAGCCCCAGCATTTT. Protein sequence: CASSFRGDQPQHF.

The DNA of the CDR3 is TGTGCCAGCAGCGTAGTAGATAGCGGGGGTCCCTTTTACAATGAGCAGTTCTTC. It specifies CASSVVDSGGPFYNEQFF. V and J are TRBV9 and TRBJ2-1, with 9 bases matching TRBD2. Germline loops: CDR1 SGDLS, CDR2 YYNGEE. The CDR3 totals 18 residues. V lost 0 bases and J lost 4; bases outside the gene matches: 11.

V gene TRBV5-1 combines with J gene TRBJ1-5; D possibly corresponds to TRBD1 (5 bases). Trimming took off 1 base at V and 0 bases at J, with 8 bases between the two ends. Germline lookup yields CDR1 SGHRS and CDR2 YFSETQ. This CDR3 region has 15 residues. This CDR3 is CASSLQGYSNQPQHF. In nucleotides, the CDR3 is TGCGCCAGCAGCTTGCAGGGTTATAGCAATCAGCCCCAGCATTTT. The entire variable domain, with the rest obtained from reference TRBV5-1 and TRBJ1-5, is as follows: KAGVTQTPRYLIKTRGQQVTLSCSPISGHRSVSWYQQTPGQGLQFLFEYFSETQRNKGNFPGRFSGRQFSNSRSEMNVSTLELGDSALYLCASSLQGYSNQPQHFGDGTRLSIL.

The V gene is TRBV5-1, the J gene TRBJ2-1, with D possibly matching TRBD1 (6 bases). The length of the CDR3 is 16 residues. Trimming removed 4 bases at V and 0 bases at J, with 14 bases between. Per germline, CDR1 SGHRS and CDR2 YFSETQ. The CDR3 protein is CASSERQDSSYNEQFF. CDR3 nucleotide sequence: TGCGCCAGCAGCGAGAGACAGGATAGCTCCTACAATGAGCAGTTCTTC.

The sample holds a few counts of this clone. Different DNA sequences within this sample yield the same CDR3. The V gene is TRBV9, the J gene TRBJ2-3, with D possibly being TRBD2 (6 bases). CDR3 length: 14 residues. Germline CDR1 is SGDLS and CDR2 is YYNGEE. The V end lost 0 bases, the J end lost 3 bases, and 8 bases lay between the germline ends. CDR3 sequence reads: CASSVGLATDTQYF. The CDR3 nucleotides are TGTGCCAGCAGCGTAGGGCTAGCGACAGATACGCAGTATTTT.

The chain recombines TRBV19 with TRBJ1-5; D remains unclear. This CDR3 has 13 amino acids. With 6 bases removed from V and 5 bases from J, the gap between germline ends came to 11 bases. CDR1 and CDR2 (germline): LNHDA, SQIVND (reference sequence). In DNA form, the CDR3 reads TGTGCCAGTAGAGCCTTAGGAGATCAGCCCCAGCATTTT. Its translation is CASRALGDQPQHF.

The chain joins TRBV5-6 to TRBJ2-3; 9 bases are shared with TRBD2. This CDR3 spans 17 amino acids. The germline CDR1 and CDR2 sequences are SGHDT and YYEEEE. Trimming took 3 bases from V and 8 from J; bases not matched to a gene: 16. The CDR3 here is CASSSSGTSSPSGTQYF. The CDR3 nucleotides read TGTGCCAGCAGCTCCTCCGGGACTAGCTCGCCAAGCGGTACGCAGTATTTT.

V usage is TRBV5-6 and J usage is TRBJ2-3; D is unclear. Trimming cost V 4 bases and J 4 bases, with 22 bases left between them. This CDR3 has 17 amino acids. Germline CDR1 SGHDT, CDR2 YYEEEE. CDR3 nucleotide sequence: TGTGCCAGCAGCCCAGAAGGATCTCATTACCTCGCAGATACGCAGTATTTT. Translation gives CASSPEGSHYLADTQYF. The whole variable domain, filled in from reference TRBV5-6 and TRBJ2-3, reads DAGVTQSPTHLIKTRGQQVTLRCSPKSGHDTVSWYQQALGQGPQFIFQYYEEEERQRGNFPDRFSGHQFPNYSSELNVNALLLGDSALYLCASSPEGSHYLADTQYFGPGTRLTVL.